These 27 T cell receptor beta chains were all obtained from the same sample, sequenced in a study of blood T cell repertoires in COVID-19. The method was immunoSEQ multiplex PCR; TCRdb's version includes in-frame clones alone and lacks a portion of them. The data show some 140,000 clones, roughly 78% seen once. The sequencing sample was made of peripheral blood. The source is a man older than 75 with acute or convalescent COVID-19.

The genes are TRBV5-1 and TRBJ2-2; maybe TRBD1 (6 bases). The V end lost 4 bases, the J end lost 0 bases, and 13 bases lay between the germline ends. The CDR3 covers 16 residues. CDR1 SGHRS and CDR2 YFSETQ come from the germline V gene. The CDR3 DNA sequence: TGCGCCAGCAGCCCTGCCGGACAGACGAACACCGGGGAGCTGTTTTTT. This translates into CASSPAGQTNTGELFF.

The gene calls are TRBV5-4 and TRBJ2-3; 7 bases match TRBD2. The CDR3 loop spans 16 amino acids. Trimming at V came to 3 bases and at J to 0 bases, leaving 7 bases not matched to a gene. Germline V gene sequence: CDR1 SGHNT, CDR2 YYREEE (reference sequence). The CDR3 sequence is CASSSAGSTSTDTQYF. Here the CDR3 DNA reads TGTGCCAGCAGCTCAGCGGGGTCAACTAGCACAGATACGCAGTATTTT. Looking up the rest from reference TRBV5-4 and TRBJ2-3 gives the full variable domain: ETGVTQSPTHLIKTRGQQVTLRCSSQSGHNTVSWYQQALGQGPQFIFQYYREEENGRGNFPPRFSGLQFPNYSSELNVNALELDDSALYLCASSSAGSTSTDTQYFGPGTRLTVL.

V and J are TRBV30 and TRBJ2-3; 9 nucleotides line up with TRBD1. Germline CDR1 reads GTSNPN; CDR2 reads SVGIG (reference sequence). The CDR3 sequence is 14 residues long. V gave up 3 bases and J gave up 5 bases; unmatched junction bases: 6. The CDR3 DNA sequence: TGTGCCTGGAGCCCGGGACAGGGATTAGATACGCAGTATTTT. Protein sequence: CAWSPGQGLDTQYF.

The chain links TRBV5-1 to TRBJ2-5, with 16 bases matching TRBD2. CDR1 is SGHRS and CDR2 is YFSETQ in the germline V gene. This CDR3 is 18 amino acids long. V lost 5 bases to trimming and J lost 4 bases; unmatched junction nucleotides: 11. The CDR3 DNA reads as TGCGCCAGCAGGCCCCCGGGACTAGCGGGGGGGCCGGGAGAGACCCAGTACTTC. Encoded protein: CASRPPGLAGGPGETQYF.

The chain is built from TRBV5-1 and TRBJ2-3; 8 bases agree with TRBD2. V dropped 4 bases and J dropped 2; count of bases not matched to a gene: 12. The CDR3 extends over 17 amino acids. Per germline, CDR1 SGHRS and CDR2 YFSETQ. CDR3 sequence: CASSPFSAGDFTDTQYF. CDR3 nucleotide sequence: TGCGCCAGCAGCCCGTTTTCAGCGGGGGATTTCACAGATACGCAGTATTTT.

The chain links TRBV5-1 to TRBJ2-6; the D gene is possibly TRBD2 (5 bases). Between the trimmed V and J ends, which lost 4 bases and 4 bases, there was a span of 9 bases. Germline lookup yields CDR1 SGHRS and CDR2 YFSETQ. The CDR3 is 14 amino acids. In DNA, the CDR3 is TGCGCCAGCAGCCCGTCGGGGGGGGCCAACGTCCTGACTTTC. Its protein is CASSPSGGANVLTF.

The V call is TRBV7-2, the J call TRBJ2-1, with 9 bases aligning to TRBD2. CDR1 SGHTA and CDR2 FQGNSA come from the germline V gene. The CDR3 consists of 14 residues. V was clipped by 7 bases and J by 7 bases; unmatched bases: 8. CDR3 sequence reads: CASTVLAGKNEQFF. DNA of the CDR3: TGTGCCAGCACAGTGCTAGCGGGAAAGAATGAGCAGTTCTTC.

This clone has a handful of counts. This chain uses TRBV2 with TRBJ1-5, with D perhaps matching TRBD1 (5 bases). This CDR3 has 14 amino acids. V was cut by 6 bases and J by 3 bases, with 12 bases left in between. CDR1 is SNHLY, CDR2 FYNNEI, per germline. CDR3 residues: CASSPTEFNQPQHF. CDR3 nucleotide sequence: TGTGCCAGCAGCCCGACAGAATTCAATCAGCCCCAGCATTTT. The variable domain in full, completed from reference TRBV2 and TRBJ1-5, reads EPEVTQTPSHQVTQMGQEVILRCVPISNHLYFYWYRQILGQKVEFLVSFYNNEISEKSEIFDDQFSVERPDGSNFTLKIRSTKLEDSAMYFCASSPTEFNQPQHFGDGTRLSIL.

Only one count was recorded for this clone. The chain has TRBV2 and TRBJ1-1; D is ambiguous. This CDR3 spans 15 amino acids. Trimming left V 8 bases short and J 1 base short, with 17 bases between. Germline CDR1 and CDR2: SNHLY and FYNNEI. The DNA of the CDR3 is TGTGCCAGCTGGTTGGGAGGGCCCAGGAACACTGAAGCTTTCTTT. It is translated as CASWLGGPRNTEAFF.

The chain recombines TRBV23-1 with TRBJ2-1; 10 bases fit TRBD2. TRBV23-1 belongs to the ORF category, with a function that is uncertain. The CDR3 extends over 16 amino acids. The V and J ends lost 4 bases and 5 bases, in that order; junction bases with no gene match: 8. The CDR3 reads CASSLGGTSVDNEQFF. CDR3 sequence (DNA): TGCGCCAGCAGTCTAGGAGGGACTAGCGTTGACAATGAGCAGTTCTTC.

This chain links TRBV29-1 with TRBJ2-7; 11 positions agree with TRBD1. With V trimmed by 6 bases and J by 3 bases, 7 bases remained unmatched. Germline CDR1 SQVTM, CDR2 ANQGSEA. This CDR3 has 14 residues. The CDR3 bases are TGCAGCGTATCAGGTGGGACAGGGGGCTACGAGCAGTACTTC. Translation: CSVSGGTGGYEQYF.

Here the CDR3 DNA reads TGCAGTGCTAGTGGAGTGGGGCCCTACGAGCAGTACTTC. Its protein product is CSASGVGPYEQYF. V gene TRBV20-1 combines with J gene TRBJ2-7, with D maybe TRBD1 (5 bases). V lost 3 bases and J lost 2, with 11 bases in between. This CDR3 is 13 amino acids long. Per the germline V gene, CDR1 is DFQATT and CDR2 is SNEGSKA (reference sequence).

The CDR3 DNA is TGTGCCAGCAGCCGTCAATTCTCCTACGAGCAGTACTTC. It is translated as CASSRQFSYEQYF. The chain uses TRBV14 and TRBJ2-7; D unclear. The CDR3 contains 13 residues. The germline V gene encodes CDR1 SGHDN and CDR2 FVKESK. With 4 bases removed from V and 0 bases from J, the gap between germline ends came to 7 bases.

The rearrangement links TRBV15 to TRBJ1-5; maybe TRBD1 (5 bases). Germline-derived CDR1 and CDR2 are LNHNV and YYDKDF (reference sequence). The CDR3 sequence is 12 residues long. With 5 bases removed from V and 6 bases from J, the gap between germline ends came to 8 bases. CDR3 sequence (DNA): TGTGCCACCAGCGGGGGAGGTCAGCCCCAGCATTTT. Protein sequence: CATSGGGQPQHF. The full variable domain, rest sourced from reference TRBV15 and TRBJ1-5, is DAMVIQNPRYQVTQFGKPVTLSCSQTLNHNVMYWYQQKSSQAPKLLFHYYDKDFNNEADTPDNFQSRRPNTSFCFLDIRSPGLGDTAMYLCATSGGGQPQHFGDGTRLSIL.

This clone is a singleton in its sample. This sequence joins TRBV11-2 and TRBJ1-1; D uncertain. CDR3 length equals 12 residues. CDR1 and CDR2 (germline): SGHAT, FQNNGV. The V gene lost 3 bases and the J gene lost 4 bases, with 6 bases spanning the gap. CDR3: CASSFLRTEAFF. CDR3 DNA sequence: TGTGCCAGCAGCTTTCTGCGCACTGAAGCTTTCTTT.

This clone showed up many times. This CDR3 is CASSTRGAESSGNTIYF. In nucleotides, the CDR3 is TGTGCCAGCAGCACCCGCGGCGCAGAGAGCTCTGGAAACACCATATATTTT. This chain joins TRBV7-8 and TRBJ1-3, with no clear D. The germline gives CDR1 SGHVS, CDR2 FQNEAQ. This CDR3 has 17 amino acids. Deletions cut 5 bases from V and 0 bases from J, with 17 bases between.

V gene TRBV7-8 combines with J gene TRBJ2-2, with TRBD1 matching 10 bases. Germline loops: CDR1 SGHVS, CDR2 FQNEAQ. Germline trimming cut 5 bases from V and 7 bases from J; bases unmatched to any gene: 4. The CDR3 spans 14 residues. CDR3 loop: CASSTDRGVGELFF. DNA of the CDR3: TGTGCCAGCAGCACGGACAGGGGGGTCGGGGAGCTGTTTTTT.

CDR3 nucleotide sequence: TGTGCCAGCAGGCAACAGGGGGGAGATGAAAAACTGTTTTTT. Its protein is CASRQQGGDEKLFF. The rearrangement links TRBV6-5 to TRBJ1-4; TRBD1 agrees at 8 bases. The length of the CDR3 is 14 residues. Germline CDR1 MNHEY, CDR2 SVGAGI. Unmatched junction bases numbered 6, after V lost 6 bases and J lost 6 bases.

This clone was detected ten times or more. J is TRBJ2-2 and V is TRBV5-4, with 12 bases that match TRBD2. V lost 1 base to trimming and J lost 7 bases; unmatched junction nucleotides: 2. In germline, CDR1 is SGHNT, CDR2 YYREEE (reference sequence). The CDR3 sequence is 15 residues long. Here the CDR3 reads CASSLTSGGFGELFF. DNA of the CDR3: TGTGCCAGCAGCTTGACTAGCGGGGGGTTCGGGGAGCTGTTTTTT.

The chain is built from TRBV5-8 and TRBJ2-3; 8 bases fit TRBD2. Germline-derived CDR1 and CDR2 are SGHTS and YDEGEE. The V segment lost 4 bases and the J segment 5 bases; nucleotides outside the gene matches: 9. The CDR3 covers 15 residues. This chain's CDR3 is CASSRGSGGRDTQYF. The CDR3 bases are TGTGCCAGCAGCCGAGGGAGCGGGGGTAGAGATACGCAGTATTTT.

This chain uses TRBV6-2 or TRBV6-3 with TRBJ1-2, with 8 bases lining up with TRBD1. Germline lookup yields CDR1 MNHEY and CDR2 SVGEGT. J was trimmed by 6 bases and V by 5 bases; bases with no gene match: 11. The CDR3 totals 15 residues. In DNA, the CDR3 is TGTGCCAGCAGTGACCCTGGGACAGGCGCTAATGGCTACACCTTC. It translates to CASSDPGTGANGYTF.

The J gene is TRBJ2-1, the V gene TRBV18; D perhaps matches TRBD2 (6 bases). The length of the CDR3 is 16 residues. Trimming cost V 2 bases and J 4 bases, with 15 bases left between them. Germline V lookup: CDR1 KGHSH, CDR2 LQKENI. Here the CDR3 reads CASSPSGWVTYNEQFF. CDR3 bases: TGTGCCAGCTCACCAAGCGGGTGGGTTACGTACAATGAGCAGTTCTTC.

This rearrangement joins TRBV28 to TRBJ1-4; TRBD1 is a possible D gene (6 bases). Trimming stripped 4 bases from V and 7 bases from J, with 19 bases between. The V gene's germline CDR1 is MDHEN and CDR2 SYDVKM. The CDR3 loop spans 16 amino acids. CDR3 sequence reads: CASSSPGGGEREKLFF. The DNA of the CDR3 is TGTGCCAGCAGTTCCCCGGGTGGGGGCGAGCGTGAAAAACTGTTTTTT.

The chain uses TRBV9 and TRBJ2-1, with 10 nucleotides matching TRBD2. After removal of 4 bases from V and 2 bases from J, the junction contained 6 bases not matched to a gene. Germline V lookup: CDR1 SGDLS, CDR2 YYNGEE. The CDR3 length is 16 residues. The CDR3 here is CASSPKLAGAYNEQFF. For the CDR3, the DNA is TGTGCCAGCAGCCCCAAGCTAGCGGGGGCCTACAATGAGCAGTTCTTC. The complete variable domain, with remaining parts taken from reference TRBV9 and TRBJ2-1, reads DSGVTQTPKHLITATGQRVTLRCSPRSGDLSVYWYQQSLDQGLQFLIQYYNGEERAKGNILERFSAQQFPDLHSELNLSSLELGDSALYFCASSPKLAGAYNEQFFGPGTRLTVL.

The CDR3 loop is CASGEAGSKNIQYF. Here the CDR3 DNA reads TGTGCCAGCGGGGAGGCAGGGTCCAAAAACATTCAGTACTTC. The V gene is TRBV2, the J gene TRBJ2-4, with D perhaps TRBD2 (6 bases). V dropped 8 bases and J dropped 2 bases, with 13 bases sitting between them. CDR1 is SNHLY, CDR2 FYNNEI, per germline. The CDR3 sequence is 14 residues long.

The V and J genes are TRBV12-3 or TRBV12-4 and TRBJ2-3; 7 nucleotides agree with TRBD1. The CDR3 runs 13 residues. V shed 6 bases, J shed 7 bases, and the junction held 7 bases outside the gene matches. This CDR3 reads CASRRDRPNTQYF. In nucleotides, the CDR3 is TGTGCCAGCAGACGGGACAGACCGAATACGCAGTATTTT.

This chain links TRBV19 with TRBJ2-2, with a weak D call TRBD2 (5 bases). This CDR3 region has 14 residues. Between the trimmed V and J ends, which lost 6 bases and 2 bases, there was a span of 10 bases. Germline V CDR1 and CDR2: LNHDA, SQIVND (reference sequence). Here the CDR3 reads CASRASPNTGELFF. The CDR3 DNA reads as TGTGCCAGTAGGGCTAGCCCAAACACCGGGGAGCTGTTTTTT.